One and the same sample provided the 11 T cell receptor beta chains below, sequenced in a study of T cell responses to AZD1222 COVID-19 vaccine. This table comes from immunoSEQ multiplex PCR, and its TCRdb copy is limited to in-frame clones, with some not included. In the table there are around 100,000 clones, roughly 90% of which are singletons. The sample here was peripheral blood, taken on day 0 of AZD1222 vaccination. The receptors derive from an adult in good health.

V is TRBV5-1 and J is TRBJ1-1; D is unresolved. Trimming removed 0 bases at V and 4 bases at J, with 16 bases between. The CDR3 has 16 amino acids. Germline V gene lookup returns CDR1 SGHRS and CDR2 YFSETQ. CDR3 protein: CASSLVFLAESTEAFF. CDR3 DNA: TGCGCCAGCAGCTTGGTGTTTCTCGCGGAGAGCACTGAAGCTTTCTTT.

The chain combines TRBV3-1 (or the pseudogene TRBV3-2) with TRBJ2-1; D is ambiguous. CDR3 length: 14 amino acids. V was trimmed by 2 bases and J by 8 bases, leaving 13 bases between them. CDR1 is LGHDT, CDR2 YNNKEL, per germline (reference sequence). The CDR3 DNA reads TGTGCCAGCAGCCAATTCCCTCGAGAGCATGAGCAGTTCTTC. Its translation: CASSQFPREHEQFF.

J is TRBJ2-1 and V is TRBV4-1, with D tentatively TRBD1 or TRBD2 (5 bases each). This CDR3 region has 14 residues. The V end lost 4 bases, the J end lost 8 bases, and 15 bases lay between the germline ends. Germline V CDR1 and CDR2: MGHRA, YSYEKL. CDR3 loop: CASSRQQAGDEQFF. The CDR3 nucleotides are TGCGCCAGCAGCCGGCAACAGGCCGGGGATGAGCAGTTCTTC.

This chain uses TRBV11-1 with TRBJ1-1; possibly TRBD1 for D (6 bases). Trimming removed 4 bases from V and 0 bases from J, with 12 bases in between. The CDR3 runs 15 residues. Germline values: CDR1 SGHAT, CDR2 FQDESV (reference sequence). CDR3 residues: CASSSPGGLNTEAFF. DNA of the CDR3: TGTGCCAGCAGCTCTCCCGGGGGCCTGAACACTGAAGCTTTCTTT.

The chain uses TRBV5-4 and TRBJ1-1, with D possibly matching TRBD1 (5 bases). Germline V gene lookup returns CDR1 SGHNT and CDR2 YYREEE (reference sequence). This CDR3 has 13 residues. The ends were cut back, 0 bases at V and 8 bases at J, with 11 bases in the middle. The CDR3 nucleotides read TGTGCCAGCAGCTTGGACACTTGGACAGAAGCTTTCTTT. Amino acid sequence: CASSLDTWTEAFF.

V is TRBV5-1 and J is TRBJ2-5; 8 bases fit TRBD1. Looked up from germline, CDR1 is SGHRS and CDR2 is YFSETQ. This CDR3 is built from 14 residues. V lost 5 bases, J lost 4 bases, and 7 bases stayed unmatched. The CDR3 protein is CASSMDREIETQYF. For the CDR3, the DNA is TGCGCCAGCAGTATGGACAGGGAAATAGAGACCCAGTACTTC.

V usage is TRBV24-1 and J usage is TRBJ1-3; D unclear. Germline loops: CDR1 KGHDR, CDR2 SFDVKD. The CDR3 covers 12 residues. V dropped 5 bases and J dropped 3 bases, with 4 bases sitting between them. The CDR3 DNA is TGTGCCACCAGTGGGGATGGAAACACCATATATTTT. It specifies CATSGDGNTIYF.

V is TRBV6-5 and J is TRBJ2-5; D is possibly TRBD1 or TRBD2 (5 bases each). Trimming left V 2 bases short and J 9 bases short, with 22 bases between. This CDR3 has 16 residues. Germline V gene data show CDR1 as MNHEY and CDR2 as SVGAGI. CDR3 nucleotides: TGTGCCAGCAGTTACCACGGGACGTTAACAAAGGAGGCCCAGTACTTC. Protein: CASSYHGTLTKEAQYF.

This clone was recorded once. The gene calls are TRBV6-1 and TRBJ1-1; D might be TRBD1 (6 bases). Looked up from germline, CDR1 is MNHNS and CDR2 is SASEGT. This CDR3 has 16 residues. Trimming shortened V by 4 bases and J by 5 bases, and 20 bases separated the two germline ends. CDR3 nucleotide sequence: TGTGCCAGCAGTGTTGGCTTGGGTTGGGGGCGGACTGAAGCTTTCTTT. Translation gives CASSVGLGWGRTEAFF.

V and J are TRBV7-9 and TRBJ2-7; 7 bases match TRBD1. This CDR3 is built from 14 residues. The germline V gene encodes CDR1 SEHNR and CDR2 FQNEAQ (reference sequence). J lost 3 bases, V lost 4 bases, and 6 bases had no gene match. In DNA form, the CDR3 reads TGTGCCAGCAGCTCCCGACAGGGTTACTACGAGCAGTACTTC. The encoded protein is CASSSRQGYYEQYF. The entire variable domain, with the rest obtained from reference TRBV7-9 and TRBJ2-7, is as follows: DTGVSQNPRHKITKRGQNVTFRCDPISEHNRLYWYRQTLGQGPEFLTYFQNEAQLEKSRLLSDRFSAERPKGSFSTLEIQRTEQGDSAMYLCASSSRQGYYEQYFGPGTRLTVT.

The rearrangement uses TRBV19 and TRBJ1-5; 7 positions agree with TRBD1. Germline lookup yields CDR1 LNHDA and CDR2 SQIVND (reference sequence). V shed 4 bases and J 6 bases; nucleotides not matched to a gene: 9. The length of the CDR3 is 15 residues. This chain's CDR3 is CASSNQQGFPQPQHF. CDR3 bases: TGTGCCAGTAGTAACCAACAGGGGTTCCCTCAGCCCCAGCATTTT.